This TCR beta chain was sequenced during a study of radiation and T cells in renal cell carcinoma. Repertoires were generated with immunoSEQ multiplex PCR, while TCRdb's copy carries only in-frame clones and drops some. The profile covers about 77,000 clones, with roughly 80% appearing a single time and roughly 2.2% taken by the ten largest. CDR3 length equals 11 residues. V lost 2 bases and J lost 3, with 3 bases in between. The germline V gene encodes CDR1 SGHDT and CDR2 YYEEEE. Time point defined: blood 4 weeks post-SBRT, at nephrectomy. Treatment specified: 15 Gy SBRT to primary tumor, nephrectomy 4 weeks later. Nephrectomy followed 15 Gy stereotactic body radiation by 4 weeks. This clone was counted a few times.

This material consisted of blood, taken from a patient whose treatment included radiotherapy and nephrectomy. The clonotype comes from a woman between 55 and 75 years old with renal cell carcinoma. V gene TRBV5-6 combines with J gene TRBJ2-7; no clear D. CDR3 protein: CASSFHYEQYF. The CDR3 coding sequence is TGTGCCAGCAGCTTCCACTACGAGCAGTACTTC.